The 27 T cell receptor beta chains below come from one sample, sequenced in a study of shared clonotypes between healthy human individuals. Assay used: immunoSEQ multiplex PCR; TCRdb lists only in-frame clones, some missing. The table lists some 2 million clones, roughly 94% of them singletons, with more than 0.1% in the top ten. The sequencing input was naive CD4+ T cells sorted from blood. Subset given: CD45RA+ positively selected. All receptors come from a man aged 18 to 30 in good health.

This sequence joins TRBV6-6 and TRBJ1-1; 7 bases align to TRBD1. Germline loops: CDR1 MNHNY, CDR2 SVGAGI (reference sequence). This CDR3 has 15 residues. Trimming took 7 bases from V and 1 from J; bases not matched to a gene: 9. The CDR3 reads CASTPRGQQNTEAFF. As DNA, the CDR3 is TGTGCCAGCACCCCAAGGGGACAGCAGAACACTGAAGCTTTCTTT.

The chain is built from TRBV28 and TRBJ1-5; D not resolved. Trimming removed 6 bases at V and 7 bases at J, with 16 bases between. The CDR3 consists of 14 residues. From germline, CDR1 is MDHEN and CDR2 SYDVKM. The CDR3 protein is CASSPGSGRQPQHF. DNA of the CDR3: TGTGCCAGCAGCCCCGGATCGGGGAGGCAGCCCCAGCATTTT.

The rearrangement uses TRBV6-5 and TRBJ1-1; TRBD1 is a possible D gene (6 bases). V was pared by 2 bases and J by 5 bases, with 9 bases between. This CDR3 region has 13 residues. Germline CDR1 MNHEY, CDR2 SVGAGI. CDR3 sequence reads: CASSYNRVTEAFF. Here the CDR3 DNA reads TGTGCCAGCAGTTACAACAGGGTGACTGAAGCTTTCTTT.

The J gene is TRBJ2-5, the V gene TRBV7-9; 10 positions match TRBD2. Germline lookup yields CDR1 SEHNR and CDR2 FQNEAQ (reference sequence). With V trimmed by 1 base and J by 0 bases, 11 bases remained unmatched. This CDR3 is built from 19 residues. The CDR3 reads CASSLGRLAGARYQETQYF. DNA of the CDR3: TGTGCCAGCAGCTTAGGTCGGCTAGCGGGAGCGAGGTACCAAGAGACCCAGTACTTC. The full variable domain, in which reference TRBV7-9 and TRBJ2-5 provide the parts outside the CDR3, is DTGVSQNPRHKITKRGQNVTFRCDPISEHNRLYWYRQTLGQGPEFLTYFQNEAQLEKSRLLSDRFSAERPKGSFSTLEIQRTEQGDSAMYLCASSLGRLAGARYQETQYFGPGTRLLVL.

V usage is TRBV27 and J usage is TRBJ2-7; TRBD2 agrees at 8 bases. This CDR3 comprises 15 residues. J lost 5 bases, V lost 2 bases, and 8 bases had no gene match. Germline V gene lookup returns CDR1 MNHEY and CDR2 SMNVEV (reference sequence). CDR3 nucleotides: TGTGCCAGCAGTTTAAACGGACTAGCTCCTCACGAGCAGTACTTC. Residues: CASSLNGLAPHEQYF.

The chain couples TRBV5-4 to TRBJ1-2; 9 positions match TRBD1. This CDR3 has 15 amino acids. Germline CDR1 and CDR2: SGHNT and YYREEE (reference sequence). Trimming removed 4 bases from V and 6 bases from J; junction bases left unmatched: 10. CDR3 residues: CASSQRQGGRNGYTF. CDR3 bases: TGTGCCAGCAGCCAACGACAGGGGGGAAGGAATGGCTACACCTTC.

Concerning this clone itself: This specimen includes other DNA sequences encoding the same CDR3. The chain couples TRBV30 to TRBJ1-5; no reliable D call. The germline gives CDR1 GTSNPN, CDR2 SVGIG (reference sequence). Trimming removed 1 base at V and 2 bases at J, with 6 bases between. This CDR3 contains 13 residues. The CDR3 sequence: CAWSGQGNQPQHF. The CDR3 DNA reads TGTGCCTGGAGTGGGCAGGGCAATCAGCCCCAGCATTTT.

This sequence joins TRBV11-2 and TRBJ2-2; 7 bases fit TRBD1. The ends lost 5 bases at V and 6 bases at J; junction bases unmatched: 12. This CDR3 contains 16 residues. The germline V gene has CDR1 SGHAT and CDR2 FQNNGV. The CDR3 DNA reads TGTGCCAGCAGCCCCAACCCGGGACAGTTCGCCGGGGAGCTGTTTTTT. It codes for CASSPNPGQFAGELFF.

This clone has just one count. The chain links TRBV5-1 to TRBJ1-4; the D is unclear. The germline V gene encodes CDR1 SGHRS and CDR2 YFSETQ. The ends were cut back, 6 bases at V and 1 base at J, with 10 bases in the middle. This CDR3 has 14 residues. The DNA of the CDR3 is TGCGCCAGCAATGAGGGATTAACTAATGAAAAACTGTTTTTT. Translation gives CASNEGLTNEKLFF.

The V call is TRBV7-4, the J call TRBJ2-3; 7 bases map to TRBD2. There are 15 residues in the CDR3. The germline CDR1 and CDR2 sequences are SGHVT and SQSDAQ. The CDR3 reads CADIRWRGCTDTQYF. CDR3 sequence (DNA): TGTGCAGATATCCGATGGCGGGGGTGCACAGATACGCAGTATTTT. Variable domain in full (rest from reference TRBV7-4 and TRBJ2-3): GAGVSQSPRYKVAKRGRDVALRCDSISGHVTLYWYRQTLGQGSEVLTYSQSDAQRDKSGRPSGRFSAERPERSVSTLKIQRTEQGDSAVYLCADIRWRGCTDTQYFGPGTRLTVL.

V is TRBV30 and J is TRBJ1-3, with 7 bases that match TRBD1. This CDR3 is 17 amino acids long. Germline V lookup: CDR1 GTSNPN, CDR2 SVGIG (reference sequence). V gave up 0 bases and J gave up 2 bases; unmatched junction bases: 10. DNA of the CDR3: TGTGCCTGGAGTGTAACCCGGACAGGCTTTACTGGAAACACCATATATTTT. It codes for CAWSVTRTGFTGNTIYF.

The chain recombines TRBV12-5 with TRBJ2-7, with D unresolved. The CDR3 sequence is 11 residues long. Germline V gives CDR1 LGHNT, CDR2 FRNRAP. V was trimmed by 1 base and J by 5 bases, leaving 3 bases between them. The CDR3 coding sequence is TGTGCTAGTGGTTTGGCGAACGAGCAGTACTTC. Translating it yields CASGLANEQYF.

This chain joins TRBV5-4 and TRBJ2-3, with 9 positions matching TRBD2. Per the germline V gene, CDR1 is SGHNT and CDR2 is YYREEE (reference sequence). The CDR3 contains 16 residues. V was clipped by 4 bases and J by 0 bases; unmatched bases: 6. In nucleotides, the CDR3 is TGTGCCAGCAGCGGTGGACTAGCGAAGAGCACAGATACGCAGTATTTT. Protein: CASSGGLAKSTDTQYF.

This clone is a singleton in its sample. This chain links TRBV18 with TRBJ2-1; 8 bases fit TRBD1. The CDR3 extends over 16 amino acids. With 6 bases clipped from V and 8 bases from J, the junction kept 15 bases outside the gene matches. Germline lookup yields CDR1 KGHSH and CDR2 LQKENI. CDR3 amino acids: CASSRLLDRETDEQFF. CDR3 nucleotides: TGTGCCAGCTCGCGCCTCTTGGACAGGGAGACAGATGAGCAGTTCTTC.

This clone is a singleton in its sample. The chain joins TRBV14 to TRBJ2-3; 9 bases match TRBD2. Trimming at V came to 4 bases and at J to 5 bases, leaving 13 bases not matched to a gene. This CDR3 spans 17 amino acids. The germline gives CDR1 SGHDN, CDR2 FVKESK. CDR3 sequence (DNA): TGTGCCAGCAGCCGTTTAGGACCGGGACTAGCCGGAGATACGCAGTATTTT. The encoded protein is CASSRLGPGLAGDTQYF. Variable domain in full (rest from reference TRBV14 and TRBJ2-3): EAGVTQFPSHSVIEKGQTVTLRCDPISGHDNLYWYRRVMGKEIKFLLHFVKESKQDESGMPNNRFLAERTGGTYSTLKVQPAELEDSGVYFCASSRLGPGLAGDTQYFGPGTRLTVL.

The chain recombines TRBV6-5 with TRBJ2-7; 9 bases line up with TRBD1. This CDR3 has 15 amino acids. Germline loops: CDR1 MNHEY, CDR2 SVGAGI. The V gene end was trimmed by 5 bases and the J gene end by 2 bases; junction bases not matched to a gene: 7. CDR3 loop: CASSPWDRDTYEQYF. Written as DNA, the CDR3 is TGTGCCAGCAGTCCTTGGGACAGGGATACCTACGAGCAGTACTTC.

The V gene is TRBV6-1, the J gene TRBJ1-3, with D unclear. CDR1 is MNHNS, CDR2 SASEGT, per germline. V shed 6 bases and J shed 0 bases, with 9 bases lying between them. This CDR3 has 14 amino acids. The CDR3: CASRAGYSGNTIYF. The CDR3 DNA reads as TGTGCCAGCAGGGCGGGTTACTCTGGAAACACCATATATTTT.

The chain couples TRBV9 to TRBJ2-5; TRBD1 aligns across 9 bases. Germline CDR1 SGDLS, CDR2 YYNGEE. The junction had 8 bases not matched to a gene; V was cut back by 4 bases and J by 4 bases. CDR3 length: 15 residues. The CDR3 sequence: CASSTTGGIVETQYF. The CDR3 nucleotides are TGTGCCAGCAGCACCACAGGGGGCATCGTAGAGACCCAGTACTTC.

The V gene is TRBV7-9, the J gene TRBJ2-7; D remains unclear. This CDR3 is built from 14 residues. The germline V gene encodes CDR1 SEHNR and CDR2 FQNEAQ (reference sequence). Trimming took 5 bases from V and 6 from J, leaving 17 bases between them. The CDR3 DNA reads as TGTGCCAGCAGCCCCCCTCGAATTCCTAGCGAGCAGTACTTC. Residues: CASSPPRIPSEQYF. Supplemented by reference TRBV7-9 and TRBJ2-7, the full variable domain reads DTGVSQNPRHKITKRGQNVTFRCDPISEHNRLYWYRQTLGQGPEFLTYFQNEAQLEKSRLLSDRFSAERPKGSFSTLEIQRTEQGDSAMYLCASSPPRIPSEQYFGPGTRLTVT.

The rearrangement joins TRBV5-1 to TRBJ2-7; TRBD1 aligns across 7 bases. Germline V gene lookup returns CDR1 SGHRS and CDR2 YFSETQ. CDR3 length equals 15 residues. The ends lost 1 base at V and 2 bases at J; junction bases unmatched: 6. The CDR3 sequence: CASSLRTGFTYEQYF. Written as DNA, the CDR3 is TGCGCCAGCAGCTTGAGGACAGGTTTTACCTACGAGCAGTACTTC.

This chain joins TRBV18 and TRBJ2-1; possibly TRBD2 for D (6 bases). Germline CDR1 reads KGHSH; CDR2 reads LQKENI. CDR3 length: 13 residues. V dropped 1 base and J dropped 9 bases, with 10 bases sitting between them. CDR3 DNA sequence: TGTGCCAGCTCACCACATCAGGAGGGTGAGCAGTTCTTC. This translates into CASSPHQEGEQFF.

This CDR3 reads CASSLNGGGNTIYF. CDR3 DNA sequence: TGTGCCAGCAGTTTAAATGGCGGAGGAAACACCATATATTTT. This rearrangement joins TRBV27 to TRBJ1-3; D unresolved. This CDR3 contains 14 residues. Trimming took 2 bases from V and 4 from J, leaving 9 bases between them. From germline, CDR1 is MNHEY and CDR2 SMNVEV (reference sequence).

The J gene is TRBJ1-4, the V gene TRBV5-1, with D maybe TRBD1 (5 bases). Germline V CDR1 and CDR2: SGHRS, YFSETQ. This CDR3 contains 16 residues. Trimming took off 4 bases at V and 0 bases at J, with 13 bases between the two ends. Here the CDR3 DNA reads TGCGCCAGCAGCCCGGGGGACGGGGCAACTAATGAAAAACTGTTTTTT. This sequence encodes CASSPGDGATNEKLFF.

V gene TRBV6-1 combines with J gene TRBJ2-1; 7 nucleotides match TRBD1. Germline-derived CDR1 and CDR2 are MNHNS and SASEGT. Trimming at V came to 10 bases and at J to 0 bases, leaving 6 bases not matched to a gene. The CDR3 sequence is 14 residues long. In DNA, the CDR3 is TGTGCCACCCTAAGGGACAGCTCCTACAATGAGCAGTTCTTC. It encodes CATLRDSSYNEQFF.

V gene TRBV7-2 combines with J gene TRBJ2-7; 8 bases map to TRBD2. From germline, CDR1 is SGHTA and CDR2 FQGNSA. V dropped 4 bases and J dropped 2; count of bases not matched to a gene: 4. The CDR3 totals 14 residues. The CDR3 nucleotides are TGTGCCAGCAGCTCAAAGCGGGGGCCCTACGAGCAGTACTTC. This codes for CASSSKRGPYEQYF.

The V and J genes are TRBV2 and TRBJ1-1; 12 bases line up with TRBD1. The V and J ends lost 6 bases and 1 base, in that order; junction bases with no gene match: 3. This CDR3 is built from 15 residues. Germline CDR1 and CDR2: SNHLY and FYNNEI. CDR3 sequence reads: CASRGQGARNTEAFF. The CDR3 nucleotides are TGTGCCAGCAGGGGACAGGGGGCGAGGAACACTGAAGCTTTCTTT.

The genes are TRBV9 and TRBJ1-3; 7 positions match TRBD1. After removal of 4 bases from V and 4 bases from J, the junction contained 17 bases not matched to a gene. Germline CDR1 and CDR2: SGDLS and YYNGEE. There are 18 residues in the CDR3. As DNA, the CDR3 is TGTGCCAGCAGCCCCCGGGGACCGGGACAGCCAGACGGAAACACCATATATTTT. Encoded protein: CASSPRGPGQPDGNTIYF. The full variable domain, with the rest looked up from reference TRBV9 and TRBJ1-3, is DSGVTQTPKHLITATGQRVTLRCSPRSGDLSVYWYQQSLDQGLQFLIQYYNGEERAKGNILERFSAQQFPDLHSELNLSSLELGDSALYFCASSPRGPGQPDGNTIYFGEGSWLTVV.